This TCR beta chain was found in a study of T cell repertoires in cytomegalovirus infection. As for the study in general: In public TCR beta signatures, there were indications of both CMV infection and matching HLA type.

The length of the CDR3 is 13 residues. The germline V gene encodes CDR1 MDHEN and CDR2 SYDVKM. J gave up 7 bases and V 10 bases, and 8 bases lay outside the gene matches. This clonotype was seen more than once but under ten times. No antigen is known for it. Study-level findings and limits: Identification of carriers of CMV plus the relevant HLA was performed using cumulative public TCR beta family frequency.

MiXCR was run by TCRdb on the reads, yielding one entry per CDR3 protein. Found here are 750,000 to 900,000 distinct CDR3 sequences, 25% to 35% of them singletons; the top ten hold around 13%. J is TRBJ1-5 and V is TRBV28; 9 positions agree with TRBD1. The sequences come from cultured CD8+ T cells from PBMCs, collected from culture after CMV antigen stimulation. This TCR was sampled from a human donor in good health (CMV status not recorded). Some clones in this sample may be carry-over from other donors' samples. The CDR3 DNA reads TGTGCCACCGGGACAGGGTTAAAACAGCCCCAGCATTTT. Translated, it gives CATGTGLKQPQHF.